The 18 T cell receptor beta chains below were found in one sample sequenced in a study of CD8+CD57+ T cells in acquired aplastic anemia. Genomic DNA, serving as template, underwent TCR beta VDJ and CDR3 profiling. MiXCR, applied by TCRdb to the reads, yields one record per CDR3 protein. The sample shows a few hundred thousand distinct CDR3 sequences, roughly 61% of them seen only once. CD8+CD57+ cell expansion, shown by flow cytometry, had occurred in the patients selected for sequencing. Sequences were obtained from sorted CD4+, CD8+, or CD8+CD57+ T cells (not recorded which) from PBMCs. The source is a human donor with aplastic anemia.

Note on this clonotype: Just one base apart from a much larger clone, this may be a read error. The chain is built from TRBV2 and TRBJ2-7, with D tentatively TRBD1 or TRBD2 (5 bases each). The CDR3 loop spans 17 amino acids. Trimming took off 8 bases at V and 3 bases at J, with 26 bases between the two ends. CDR1 SNHLY and CDR2 FYNNEI come from the germline V gene. In nucleotides, the CDR3 is TGTGCCAGCTTACCAGCAGACCGGGACCAGGCTAACTACGAGCAGTACTTC. Translation gives CASLPADRDQANYEQYF.

This clonotype was seen only a few times. The J gene is TRBJ2-7, the V gene TRBV19; 15 bases are a match to TRBD2. Trimming removed 5 bases from V and 4 bases from J; junction bases left unmatched: 3. Germline loops: CDR1 LNHDA, CDR2 SQIVND (reference sequence). CDR3 length: 15 amino acids. CDR3 sequence reads: CASSAGLAGGYEQYF. As DNA, the CDR3 is TGTGCCAGTAGTGCCGGACTAGCGGGAGGGTACGAGCAGTACTTC.

The chain recombines TRBV7-4 with TRBJ1-4; a weak D match, TRBD1 (6 bases). From germline, CDR1 is SGHVT and CDR2 SQSDAQ. V lost 6 bases, J lost 8 bases, and 19 bases lay in between. The CDR3 totals 15 residues. The CDR3 loop reads CASRKETGKVEKLFF. The DNA for the CDR3 is TGTGCCAGCAGGAAGGAGACAGGAAAGGTGGAAAAACTGTTTTTT.

The chain combines TRBV7-3 with TRBJ1-6; perhaps TRBD1 as D (5 bases). V dropped 2 bases and J dropped 9 bases, with 11 bases sitting between them. Germline V gene sequence: CDR1 SGHTA, CDR2 FQGTGA. There are 14 residues in the CDR3. CDR3 sequence reads: CASSLGGRGSPLHF. DNA for the CDR3: TGTGCCAGCAGCTTAGGGGGACGGGGTTCACCCCTCCACTTT.

This chain uses TRBV7-8 with TRBJ1-1; TRBD1 aligns across 12 bases. V lost 6 bases, J lost 5 bases, and 10 bases stayed unmatched. The CDR3 extends over 16 amino acids. The germline gives CDR1 SGHVS, CDR2 FQNEAQ. The CDR3 is CASSSGTGGCETEAFF. CDR3 bases: TGTGCCAGCAGTTCCGGGACAGGGGGCTGCGAGACTGAAGCTTTCTTT.

The chain employs TRBV7-2 and TRBJ2-5; D call uncertain. Trimming removed 5 bases from V and 3 bases from J, with 22 bases in between. There are 17 residues in the CDR3. The germline V gene encodes CDR1 SGHTA and CDR2 FQGNSA. The CDR3 nucleotides are TGTGCCAGCAGCCAAGCGCTGGGCGACTGGGTTGAAGAGACCCAGTACTTC. Translating gives CASSQALGDWVEETQYF.

V usage is TRBV2 and J usage is TRBJ1-1, with D uncertain. This CDR3 is 14 amino acids long. The germline V and J ends were trimmed by 2 bases and 4 bases, with 11 bases remaining between them. Germline values: CDR1 SNHLY, CDR2 FYNNEI. CDR3 sequence: CASSERGLGTEAFF. The CDR3 DNA follows: TGTGCCAGCAGTGAACGTGGGCTTGGCACTGAAGCTTTCTTT.

This clonotype occurred many times. This sequence joins TRBV7-2 and TRBJ1-6; D perhaps matches TRBD1 (5 bases). Germline V gene data show CDR1 as SGHTA and CDR2 as FQGNSA. CDR3 length: 15 residues. V was trimmed by 5 bases and J by 10 bases, leaving 18 bases between them. The CDR3 spells CASSQMGGSGSPLHF. Written as DNA, the CDR3 is TGTGCCAGCAGCCAAATGGGGGGTAGCGGATCACCCCTCCACTTT. The full variable domain, in which reference TRBV7-2 and TRBJ1-6 provide the parts outside the CDR3, is GAGVSQSPSNKVTEKGKDVELRCDPISGHTALYWYRQSLGQGLEFLIYFQGNSAPDKSGLPSDRFSAERTGGSVSTLTIQRTQQEDSAVYLCASSQMGGSGSPLHFGNGTRLTVT.

V gene TRBV7-8 combines with J gene TRBJ1-1; D gene uncertain. CDR3 length: 12 amino acids. Looked up from germline, CDR1 is SGHVS and CDR2 is FQNEAQ. Trimming left V 5 bases short and J 5 bases short, with 9 bases between. Written as DNA, the CDR3 is TGTGCCAGCAGCCTCGCAGAGACTGAAGCTTTCTTT. Its protein product is CASSLAETEAFF.

This clonotype has ten or more counts. The genes are TRBV10-1 and TRBJ2-5; 11 bases fit TRBD2. The germline V gene has CDR1 WNHNN and CDR2 SYGVQD (reference sequence). This CDR3 spans 16 amino acids. Trimming removed 2 bases from V and 2 bases from J; junction bases left unmatched: 4. The CDR3 loop is CASSEGLAGGQETQYF. Written as DNA, the CDR3 is TGCGCCAGCAGTGAGGGGCTAGCGGGGGGTCAAGAGACCCAGTACTTC.

This clonotype was seen once. The J gene is TRBJ2-3, the V gene TRBV7-6; 13 positions agree with TRBD2. The V and J ends lost 3 bases and 2 bases, in that order; junction bases with no gene match: 2. Germline lookup yields CDR1 SGHVS and CDR2 FNYEAQ. CDR3 length: 16 residues. The chain's CDR3 is CASSFGLAGATDTQYF. CDR3 nucleotide sequence: TGTGCCAGCAGCTTCGGACTAGCGGGAGCCACAGATACGCAGTATTTT.

This clonotype was picked up a small number of times. This rearrangement joins TRBV20-1 to TRBJ2-3; a possible D gene is TRBD2 (5 bases). Per the germline V gene, CDR1 is DFQATT and CDR2 is SNEGSKA (reference sequence). The CDR3 has 15 residues. V lost 6 bases to trimming and J lost 1 base, with 17 bases between them. The CDR3 DNA reads as TGCAGTGCCAGGATCGTCAGCGGAGGCACAGATACGCAGTATTTT. Its protein product is CSARIVSGGTDTQYF.

At least ten counts were recorded for this clonotype. The V call is TRBV7-3, the J call TRBJ1-1; maybe TRBD1 (5 bases). Trimming removed 7 bases from V and 2 bases from J, with 14 bases in between. Germline V gene data show CDR1 as SGHTA and CDR2 as FQGTGA. This CDR3 is built from 14 residues. The CDR3 region is CASTYQGGNTEAFF. CDR3 bases: TGTGCCAGCACCTACCAGGGAGGAAACACTGAAGCTTTCTTT.

The chain uses TRBV29-1 and TRBJ1-1, with D uncertain. CDR3 length: 11 residues. Germline V gene sequence: CDR1 SQVTM, CDR2 ANQGSEA. The CDR3 DNA reads TGCAGTGCTAGAAAGGGAACTGAAGCTTTCTTT. It translates to CSARKGTEAFF.

This clonotype was counted between two and nine times. A much more abundant neighbour one base away suggests this may be a read error. This chain connects TRBV29-1 to TRBJ2-4, with 8 bases that match TRBD2. V lost 7 bases and J lost 7; bases outside the gene matches: 6. The CDR3 has 12 amino acids. Germline V gene lookup returns CDR1 SQVTM and CDR2 ANQGSEA. CDR3 nucleotide sequence: TGCAGCGCCGGGACTAGAGATAACATTCAGTACTTC. It encodes CSAGTRDNIQYF. Full variable domain (rest looked up from reference TRBV29-1 and TRBJ2-4): SAVISQKPSRDICQRGTSLTIQCQVDSQVTMMFWYRQQPGQSLTLIATANQGSEATYESGFVIDKFPISRPNLTFSTLTVSNMSPEDSSIYLCSAGTRDNIQYFGAGTRLSVL.

The rearrangement uses TRBV14 and TRBJ2-5; 14 positions match TRBD2. There are 16 residues in the CDR3. The V and J ends lost 8 bases and 5 bases, in that order; junction bases with no gene match: 10. Looked up from germline, CDR1 is SGHDN and CDR2 is FVKESK. The CDR3 DNA reads as TGTGCCAGCTCCCCGGGACTAGCGGGAGTATTGGAGACCCAGTACTTC. Amino acid sequence: CASSPGLAGVLETQYF.

This clonotype was observed at least ten times. The chain carries TRBV7-2 and TRBJ2-3, with no clear D. CDR1 is SGHTA and CDR2 is FQGNSA in the germline V gene. There are 11 residues in the CDR3. The V gene lost 5 bases and the J gene lost 11 bases, with 11 bases spanning the gap. The DNA of the CDR3 is TGTGCCAGCAGCATTAGATCTCGGCAGTATTTT. Translating gives CASSIRSRQYF. Drawing the rest from reference TRBV7-2 and TRBJ2-3, the complete variable domain is GAGVSQSPSNKVTEKGKDVELRCDPISGHTALYWYRQSLGQGLEFLIYFQGNSAPDKSGLPSDRFSAERTGGSVSTLTIQRTQQEDSAVYLCASSIRSRQYFGPGTRLTVL.

The rearrangement links TRBV20-1 to TRBJ2-5; TRBD2 agrees at 8 bases. V lost 0 bases, J lost 5 bases, and 8 bases stayed unmatched. The CDR3 sequence is 15 residues long. Germline CDR1 is DFQATT and CDR2 is SNEGSKA (reference sequence). This chain's CDR3 is CSARDWLAGGETQYF. In nucleotides, the CDR3 is TGCAGTGCTAGAGATTGGCTAGCGGGCGGGGAGACCCAGTACTTC.